The 8 T cell receptor beta chains below all came from one sample that was sequenced in a study of persistence of HIV-infected CD4 T cells. Their antigens are not known. Sequencing used immunoSEQ version 4 in survey mode. Clones were sequenced by immunoSEQ multiplex PCR, and TCRdb holds only the in-frame ones, with some missing. The sample shows some 40,000 clones, about 83% of them seen only once. The stimulus was an HIV-1 Gag 15-mer peptide pool, about 1.1 ug/peptide/mL. Memory cells lacking CD40L and CD69 with high CD45RO were sorted. Specimen: cultured CD4+ T cells from PBMCs, collected from a patient who received antiretroviral therapy. The source is an adult with HIV. The donor label of this sample is uncertain.

The chain links TRBV3-1 (or the pseudogene TRBV3-2) to TRBJ2-1, with 10 positions matching TRBD2. The germline CDR1 and CDR2 sequences are LGHDT and YNNKEL (reference sequence). The trim removed 8 bases at V and 6 bases at J, leaving 7 bases unmatched. This CDR3 contains 14 residues. This CDR3 reads CASGERGGFNEQFF. The CDR3, as DNA: TGTGCCAGCGGAGAGCGGGGGGGCTTCAATGAGCAGTTCTTC.

The gene calls are TRBV27 and TRBJ2-6; a weak D match, TRBD1 (6 bases). CDR3 length equals 17 residues. V was shortened by 5 bases and J by 2 bases, with 16 bases between the two germline ends. Germline assignment: CDR1 MNHEY and CDR2 SMNVEV (reference sequence). The DNA for the CDR3 is TGTGCCAGCAGTACCTTTAGACAGGTCGCTGGGGCCAACGTCCTGACTTTC. Protein sequence: CASSTFRQVAGANVLTF.

V usage is TRBV29-1 and J usage is TRBJ2-6; D is unresolved. Germline CDR1 SQVTM, CDR2 ANQGSEA. The CDR3 is 15 amino acids. V gave up 4 bases and J gave up 0 bases, with 10 bases separating them. The CDR3 region is CSVVNTGSGANVLTF. The CDR3 DNA reads as TGCAGCGTTGTGAACACCGGCTCTGGGGCCAACGTCCTGACTTTC. Using reference TRBV29-1 and TRBJ2-6 for the parts outside the CDR3, the full variable domain is SAVISQKPSRDICQRGTSLTIQCQVDSQVTMMFWYRQQPGQSLTLIATANQGSEATYESGFVIDKFPISRPNLTFSTLTVSNMSPEDSSIYLCSVVNTGSGANVLTFGAGSRLTVL.

This chain uses TRBV12-5 with TRBJ1-1; D is undetermined. This CDR3 spans 14 amino acids. V gave up 0 bases and J gave up 5 bases, with 10 bases separating them. Germline-derived CDR1 and CDR2 are LGHNT and FRNRAP. This chain's CDR3 is CASGLVGSWTEAFF. In DNA form, the CDR3 reads TGTGCTAGTGGTTTGGTTGGCAGTTGGACTGAAGCTTTCTTT.

The V and J genes are TRBV5-6 and TRBJ2-2; D not certain. V lost 2 bases and J 6 bases, leaving 8 bases between the germline ends. CDR3 length: 13 residues. In germline, CDR1 is SGHDT, CDR2 YYEEEE. CDR3 nucleotides: TGTGCCAGCAGCTTTCCTCGTTCCGGGGAGCTGTTTTTT. Residues: CASSFPRSGELFF.

The chain carries TRBV2 and TRBJ1-5; tentatively, D is TRBD1 (5 bases). This CDR3 has 14 amino acids. Germline CDR1 reads SNHLY; CDR2 reads FYNNEI. V was cut by 6 bases and J by 6 bases, with 15 bases left in between. CDR3 nucleotides: TGTGCCAGCAGCTTCTTAGAGGGGCTTCAGCCCCAGCATTTT. Protein: CASSFLEGLQPQHF.

This chain uses TRBV4-1 with TRBJ1-2; D remains ambiguous. Trimming removed 0 bases from V and 0 bases from J, with 14 bases in between. Germline CDR1 is MGHRA and CDR2 is YSYEKL. This CDR3 contains 17 residues. The CDR3 coding sequence is TGCGCCAGCAGCCAAGATCCCCCGCCTACAACTAACTATGGCTACACCTTC. This encodes CASSQDPPPTTNYGYTF.

This clone has a single count. The chain employs TRBV6-5 and TRBJ2-7, with 9 bases lining up with TRBD2. The length of the CDR3 is 15 residues. The J segment lost 0 bases and the V segment lost 6 bases, leaving 6 bases of the junction unmatched. Germline CDR1 and CDR2: MNHEY and SVGAGI. CDR3 coding DNA: TGTGCCAGCAGAGATGCGGGGGGGGGCTCCTACGAGCAGTACTTC. Protein: CASRDAGGGSYEQYF.